The 16 T cell receptor beta chains given below trace back to one sample, sequenced in a study of beta chain features in type 1 diabetes. The investigators reverse transcribed all of the isolated RNA, so they sequenced expressed TCRB transcripts. Assay used: immunoSEQ multiplex PCR; TCRdb lists only in-frame clones, some missing. The table lists some 330,000 clones, approximately 9.9% of them singletons. The sequenced material came from naive CD4+ T cells from blood. The receptor source for this set is a woman younger than 45 in good health.

This clone has a single count. The chain combines TRBV28 with TRBJ2-7, with D unclear. This CDR3 is 8 amino acids long. V was cut by 8 bases and J by 9 bases, with 5 bases left in between. CDR1 is MDHEN and CDR2 is SYDVKM in the germline V gene. This CDR3 is CASGGQYF. Written as DNA, the CDR3 is TGTGCCAGCGGCGGGCAGTACTTC. The full variable domain, in which reference TRBV28 and TRBJ2-7 provide the parts outside the CDR3, is DVKVTQSSRYLVKRTGEKVFLECVQDMDHENMFWYRQDPGLGLRLIYFSYDVKMKEKGDIPEGYSVSREKKERFSLILESASTNQTSMYLCASGGQYFGPGTRLTVT.

This clone was counted between two and nine times. The chain joins TRBV30 to TRBJ1-1; TRBD1 is a possible D gene (5 bases). Germline CDR1 is GTSNPN and CDR2 is SVGIG (reference sequence). The V and J ends lost 7 bases and 1 base respectively, with 10 bases between them. This CDR3 is built from 12 residues. The CDR3 protein is CASSGSNTEAFF. CDR3 sequence (DNA): TGTGCCTCCTCAGGGTCGAACACTGAAGCTTTCTTT. The variable domain in full, completed from reference TRBV30 and TRBJ1-1, reads SQTIHQWPATLVQPVGSPLSLECTVEGTSNPNLYWYRQAAGRGLQLLFYSVGIGQISSEVPQNLSASRPQDRQFILSSKKLLLSDSGFYLCASSGSNTEAFFGQGTRLTVV.

The V and J genes are TRBV2 and TRBJ2-7, with TRBD2 as a possible D gene (5 bases). Deletions cut 4 bases from V and 12 bases from J, with 13 bases between. In germline, CDR1 is SNHLY, CDR2 FYNNEI. The CDR3 runs 11 residues. The CDR3 region is CASSGYGEGYF. CDR3 DNA sequence: TGTGCCAGCAGTGGTTATGGAGAGGGGTACTTC.

This clone has a handful of counts. The chain employs TRBV29-1 and TRBJ2-1; D gene unclear. V lost 1 base to trimming and J lost 0 bases, with 13 bases between them. CDR1 is SQVTM and CDR2 is ANQGSEA in the germline V gene. This CDR3 spans 16 amino acids. This chain's CDR3 is CSVEVRLRSSYNEQFF. The CDR3 nucleotides read TGCAGCGTTGAAGTCCGCCTCCGGAGCTCCTACAATGAGCAGTTCTTC.

The CDR3, as DNA: TGTGCCAGCAGCAAAGAGTCCGGAGGGCACACCGGGGAGCTGTTTTTT. Translation: CASSKESGGHTGELFF. The chain carries TRBV7-2 and TRBJ2-2, with D tentatively TRBD2 (6 bases). CDR1 SGHTA and CDR2 FQGNSA come from the germline V gene. Trimming removed 5 bases at V and 3 bases at J, with 16 bases between. This CDR3 has 16 amino acids.

The rearrangement uses TRBV28 and TRBJ2-1; D unclear. Trimming took off 6 bases at V and 0 bases at J, with 18 bases between the two ends. CDR1 MDHEN and CDR2 SYDVKM come from the germline V gene. The CDR3 length is 17 residues. This CDR3 is CASSHMLGGASYNEQFF. The CDR3 nucleotides are TGTGCCAGCAGCCACATGCTCGGCGGAGCCTCCTACAATGAGCAGTTCTTC.

The J gene is TRBJ2-7, the V gene TRBV30; 9 bases fit TRBD2. Trimming cost V 4 bases and J 4 bases; bases outside gene matches: 11. CDR3 length: 15 residues. The germline gives CDR1 GTSNPN, CDR2 SVGIG (reference sequence). CDR3 nucleotides: TGTGCCTGGAAACCCCTCCTAGCGGGACTTTACGAGCAGTACTTC. Protein product: CAWKPLLAGLYEQYF.

This clone was counted a few times. The chain carries TRBV15 and TRBJ2-3; TRBD2 matches 11 bases. The J segment lost 0 bases and the V segment lost 8 bases, leaving 13 bases of the junction unmatched. Germline lookup yields CDR1 LNHNV and CDR2 YYDKDF (reference sequence). This CDR3 has 18 residues. The chain's CDR3 is CATGSGRGGITSTDTQYF. DNA of the CDR3: TGTGCCACCGGTAGCGGGAGGGGGGGAATCACTAGCACAGATACGCAGTATTTT.

V gene TRBV18 combines with J gene TRBJ2-7; 9 bases line up with TRBD2. This CDR3 has 14 amino acids. J gave up 6 bases and V 3 bases, and 6 bases lay outside the gene matches. Germline assignment: CDR1 KGHSH and CDR2 LQKENI. The CDR3 loop reads CASSPSGLASEQYF. DNA for the CDR3: TGTGCCAGCTCACCCTCGGGACTAGCATCCGAGCAGTACTTC.

The V gene is TRBV25-1, the J gene TRBJ2-5; 11 bases map to TRBD1. Germline CDR1 is MGHDK and CDR2 is SYGVNS. V trimming: 5 bases; J trimming: 2 bases; junction bases outside the gene matches: 7. The CDR3 has 16 residues. Here the CDR3 reads CASSSDRGRFQETQYF. The CDR3 nucleotides read TGTGCCAGCAGTTCGGACAGGGGGCGATTTCAAGAGACCCAGTACTTC.

J is TRBJ2-7 and V is TRBV5-1, with D unclear. CDR1 and CDR2 (germline): SGHRS, YFSETQ. This CDR3 contains 14 residues. The germline V and J ends were trimmed by 0 bases and 2 bases, with 9 bases remaining between them. The CDR3 sequence is CASSLVASAYEQYF. CDR3 bases: TGCGCCAGCAGCTTGGTTGCGTCCGCCTACGAGCAGTACTTC. The full variable domain, in which reference TRBV5-1 and TRBJ2-7 provide the parts outside the CDR3, is KAGVTQTPRYLIKTRGQQVTLSCSPISGHRSVSWYQQTPGQGLQFLFEYFSETQRNKGNFPGRFSGRQFSNSRSEMNVSTLELGDSALYLCASSLVASAYEQYFGPGTRLTVT.

The chain links TRBV6-6 to TRBJ2-7; 13 bases align to TRBD2. In germline, CDR1 is MNHNY, CDR2 SVGAGI (reference sequence). The V and J ends lost 6 bases and 3 bases, in that order; junction bases with no gene match: 2. The CDR3 has 14 residues. The chain's CDR3 is CASSWTSGSYEQYF. The CDR3 coding sequence is TGTGCCAGCAGCTGGACTAGCGGGAGCTACGAGCAGTACTTC.

This clone was picked up a small number of times. This CDR3 reads CASSPDWRKEQFF. The CDR3 DNA follows: TGTGCCAGCAGCCCTGACTGGCGAAAGGAGCAGTTCTTC. The gene calls are TRBV13 and TRBJ2-1; no reliable D call. The CDR3 covers 13 residues. Germline V gives CDR1 PRHDT, CDR2 FYEKMQ (reference sequence). V was shortened by 5 bases and J by 10 bases, with 15 bases between the two germline ends. Full variable domain (missing parts from reference TRBV13 and TRBJ2-1): AAGVIQSPRHLIKEKRETATLKCYPIPRHDTVYWYQQGPGQDPQFLISFYEKMQSDKGSIPDRFSAQQFSDYHSELNMSSLELGDSALYFCASSPDWRKEQFFGPGTRLTVL.

Turning to this clone: Other DNA sequences in the same sample also yield this CDR3. DNA of the CDR3: TGTGCCAGCCGGACAGACCAAGAGACCCAGTACTTC. It is translated as CASRTDQETQYF. The chain is built from TRBV2 and TRBJ2-5; TRBD1 is a possible D gene (6 bases). The germline CDR1 and CDR2 sequences are SNHLY and FYNNEI. Trimming cost V 8 bases and J 0 bases, with 7 bases left between them. There are 12 residues in the CDR3.

This clone was seen more than once but under ten times. The gene calls are TRBV7-2 and TRBJ2-1, with TRBD2 matching over 7 bases. With 4 bases clipped from V and 9 bases from J, the junction kept 12 bases outside the gene matches. Germline assignment: CDR1 SGHTA and CDR2 FQGNSA. The CDR3 spans 15 residues. DNA for the CDR3: TGTGCCAGCAGCTCACCCCCGGGACTACGGCCTGAGCAGTTCTTC. Its protein is CASSSPPGLRPEQFF.

This clone showed up just a few times. The J gene is TRBJ2-7, the V gene TRBV6-1; 7 bases line up with TRBD1. With 7 bases clipped from V and 2 bases from J, the junction kept 5 bases outside the gene matches. Germline V lookup: CDR1 MNHNS, CDR2 SASEGT. The CDR3 runs 13 residues. In nucleotides, the CDR3 is TGTGCCAGCAAACCGGGACAGACCTACGAGCAGTACTTC. It is translated as CASKPGQTYEQYF.